The T cell receptor (beta chain) under discussion was sequenced for a study of cytomegalovirus exposure and HLA in healthy donors. All the people who gave samples were healthy bone marrow donors. In regard to this clone: Its cognate antigen is unknown.

Use of 60 Vbeta and 13 Jbeta primers characterized the PCR. In the authors' workflow: It was a later analysis that counted 75 million to 90 million unique TCR beta chains, of which some 9.9 million were shared. Method: immunoSEQ multiplex PCR; TCRdb's copy keeps in-frame clones and lacks some. The D gene and trimming were derived from the DNA, and the V and J assignments and clone size from that table. In the table there are some 140,000 clones, around 67% of which are singletons. Study results and caveats: Across donors, sequencing depth was assumed by presence/absence analyses to be roughly uniform.

Trimming took off 1 base at V and 0 bases at J, with 12 bases between the two ends. The CDR3 has 17 residues. Germline V gene lookup returns CDR1 MDHEN and CDR2 SYDVKM. The receptor was derived from a man aged 18 to 30 in good health and CMV-seropositive. The gene calls are TRBV28 and TRBJ1-4, with D perhaps matching TRBD1 (5 bases). The sequenced sample was PBMCs. CDR3 amino acids: CASSLLPGSATNEKLFF. The DNA of the CDR3 is TGTGCCAGCAGTTTATTGCCAGGGTCCGCAACTAATGAAAAACTGTTTTTT.